This TCR beta chain was sequenced during a study of blood T cell repertoires in COVID-19 (dated by TCRdb to 2020 to 2021). A note on the overall study: The collaborator samples originated in the United States, Italy and Spain and spanned the acute and convalescent phases of COVID-19. Where HLA class I and class II types were available, the types were taken from metadata supplied by the sample provider, not from assay-based typing. Nearly every sample came with metadata listing a de-identified subject ID, COVID-19 status, age in years and sex. The samples were drawn from the first 160 participants of the ongoing ImmuneRACE study and from 950 to 1,500 subjects provided by 6 global collaborators. The dataset comprised deeply sampled blood TCRbeta repertoires from subjects exposed to, actively infected with, or recovered from COVID-19. The prospective study material was composed of cDNA or gDNA derived from T cells, B-cell-depleted T cells, or PBMCs. A freely available public database, intended as a resource for researchers studying the immune response to SARS-CoV-2, is where the repertoires were released.

Sequences LNHNV (CDR1) and YYDKDF (CDR2) are obtained from the germline V gene (reference sequence). V loses 9 bases at its end and J loses 1 base; junction bases beyond the gene matches: 6. Counted from cysteine to phenylalanine, this CDR3 has 14 amino acids. Only the CDR3 region is kept as DNA, spanning 42 bases read in frame from base 1. Overall study results and their limits: Clinical and demographic metadata were provided uncurated, with the amount varying by source and participant.

With regard to this clone: The specificity of this receptor is unknown. No base quality values were provided; no much bigger clone lies one nucleotide off.

TCRbeta CDR3 regions were amplified from genomic DNA using the immunoSEQ Assay, a bias-controlled multiplex PCR. The paper's data handling went like this. Within the assay, amplification of reference gene primers was used to estimate how many nucleated cells each sample contained. Sequence reads were collapsed and filtered to measure the absolute abundance of every unique TCRbeta CDR3 rearrangement. For each sample, productive Simpson clonality was calculated as the square root of Simpson's diversity index over productive rearrangements. TCRdb limited this immuneACCESS table to in-frame rearrangements with V and J called. A share of clones is missing; checked studies link under half to unresolved V genes, and the rest is unexplained. Clone size and V and J calls were adopted from that table, with D and trimming inferred from the DNA. Here the sample has approximately 150,000 clones; over 75% occur a single time. Of the sample, less than 4% is held by the ten largest clones.

Collaborating institutions collected whole blood in K2EDTA tubes following their own protocols. For TCRbeta analysis, collaborator samples were shipped as frozen whole blood, as isolated PBMCs, or as DNA extracted from either sample type. The sample was peripheral blood. The origin of this receptor is a woman in her sixties or seventies with active COVID-19. This chain joins TRBV15 to TRBJ2-7, with TRBD1 identical over 10 junction bases. The sequenced DNA is TGTGCCACAGCGGTGGGACAGGGGTCCTACGAGCAGTACTTC. It specifies CATAVGQGSYEQYF.